The 20 T cell receptor beta chains reported below all come from one sample, sequenced in a study of blood T cell repertoires in COVID-19. Profiling relied on immunoSEQ multiplex PCR, and the TCRdb table lists in-frame clones only, not all of them. The repertoire holds approximately 64,000 clones, with 88% as singletons. The sample taken for sequencing was PBMCs or T cells enriched from blood (not recorded which). The source of these receptors is a woman aged 40 to 55 who had recovered from COVID-19.

The chain carries TRBV24-1 and TRBJ2-5; D is undetermined. The CDR3 spans 13 residues. V lost 9 bases, J lost 5 bases, and 15 bases lay in between. CDR1 is KGHDR and CDR2 is SFDVKD in the germline V gene. This CDR3 is CATQSPTGETQYF. For the CDR3, the DNA is TGTGCCACCCAAAGTCCAACCGGGGAGACCCAGTACTTC.

CDR3 loop: CAAGGGVGETNTGELFF. CDR3 bases: TGTGCCGCTGGGGGAGGGGTCGGGGAAACGAACACCGGGGAGCTGTTTTTT. The genes are TRBV27 and TRBJ2-2, with TRBD2 matching 7 bases. Germline values: CDR1 MNHEY, CDR2 SMNVEV (reference sequence). V shed 11 bases and J 0 bases; nucleotides not matched to a gene: 15. The CDR3 has 17 residues.

This chain joins TRBV27 and TRBJ1-6; 7 positions match TRBD1. V lost 5 bases and J lost 11; bases outside the gene matches: 15. The germline CDR1 and CDR2 sequences are MNHEY and SMNVEV (reference sequence). The CDR3 is made up of 16 amino acids. CDR3 in DNA: TGTGCCAGCAGTCCCACGCCGGCCAGGGGGAAGGCACCCCTCCACTTT. Amino acids: CASSPTPARGKAPLHF.

This clone is a singleton in its sample. The J gene is TRBJ1-3, the V gene TRBV9; 8 bases fit TRBD1. CDR3 length equals 14 residues. Germline V CDR1 and CDR2: SGDLS, YYNGEE. The J segment lost 3 bases and the V segment lost 4 bases, leaving 3 bases of the junction unmatched. The CDR3 protein is CASSTDRDGNTIYF. The DNA for the CDR3 is TGTGCCAGCAGCACGGACAGGGATGGAAACACCATATATTTT.

The chain couples TRBV4-2 to TRBJ2-7, with TRBD2 matching 15 bases. The germline gives CDR1 LGHNA, CDR2 YNFKEQ. Trimming cost V 5 bases and J 3 bases; bases outside gene matches: 8. The CDR3 spans 17 residues. This CDR3 is CASSRPGLAGGSYEQYF. The CDR3 DNA is TGTGCCAGCAGCAGACCGGGACTAGCGGGGGGCAGCTACGAGCAGTACTTC.

In DNA form, the CDR3 reads TGTGCCAGCAGCTACGGACTCCCGAGAAACAATGAGCAGTTCTTC. Its protein is CASSYGLPRNNEQFF. The V and J genes are TRBV5-4 and TRBJ2-1; a possible D gene is TRBD2 (5 bases). Germline V gives CDR1 SGHNT, CDR2 YYREEE (reference sequence). V lost 3 bases, J lost 5 bases, and 15 bases lay in between. CDR3 length: 15 residues.

This chain joins TRBV7-9 and TRBJ2-5, with 9 bases aligning to TRBD1. The length of the CDR3 is 16 residues. V was clipped by 7 bases and J by 2 bases; unmatched bases: 11. Germline CDR1 SEHNR, CDR2 FQNEAQ (reference sequence). The CDR3 DNA sequence: TGTGCCAGCAACCGTCCGTCGGGACAGGGTCAAGAGACCCAGTACTTC. Protein sequence: CASNRPSGQGQETQYF.

The chain uses TRBV6-5 and TRBJ1-2, with D perhaps matching TRBD1 (6 bases). Germline V lookup: CDR1 MNHEY, CDR2 SVGAGI. The CDR3 spans 15 residues. V was pared by 2 bases and J by 5 bases, with 15 bases between. The CDR3 region has the DNA TGTGCCAGCAGTTACGGCGCGGACAGCGCTTATGGCTACACCTTC. This translates into CASSYGADSAYGYTF.

The V call is TRBV7-6, the J call TRBJ1-4; no reliable D call. This CDR3 contains 15 residues. Germline CDR1 and CDR2: SGHVS and FNYEAQ. V lost 2 bases and J 0 bases, leaving 7 bases between the germline ends. The CDR3 protein is CASSLSSATNEKLFF. CDR3 sequence (DNA): TGTGCCAGCAGCTTAAGTAGTGCAACTAATGAAAAACTGTTTTTT.

The J gene is TRBJ1-3, the V gene TRBV28, with TRBD1 as a possible D gene (5 bases). The CDR3 totals 17 residues. Germline CDR1 is MDHEN and CDR2 is SYDVKM. V was shortened by 5 bases and J by 4 bases, with 21 bases between the two germline ends. The CDR3 loop is CASSPRGYKALGNTIYF. For the CDR3, the DNA is TGTGCCAGCAGTCCCCGGGGGTATAAGGCCCTAGGAAACACCATATATTTT.

The rearrangement joins TRBV6-5 to TRBJ2-1; 11 nucleotides match TRBD2. The CDR3 has 16 residues. The V segment lost 0 bases and the J segment 10 bases; nucleotides outside the gene matches: 8. Germline V gives CDR1 MNHEY, CDR2 SVGAGI. For the CDR3, the DNA is TGTGCCAGCAGTTACTCTAGCGGGGGGGGACCGATCGAGCAGTTCTTC. Translation: CASSYSSGGGPIEQFF.

J is TRBJ1-1 and V is TRBV3-1 (or the pseudogene TRBV3-2), with 8 bases that match TRBD1. Germline V gives CDR1 LGHDT, CDR2 YNNKEL (reference sequence). With 4 bases clipped from V and 4 bases from J, the junction kept 5 bases outside the gene matches. The CDR3 runs 14 residues. CDR3 amino acids: CASSRRTGLTEAFF. The CDR3 DNA sequence: TGTGCCAGCAGCCGACGGACAGGGCTCACTGAAGCTTTCTTT.

The chain is built from TRBV18 and TRBJ2-7; possibly TRBD2 for D (5 bases). This CDR3 contains 15 residues. The germline gives CDR1 KGHSH, CDR2 LQKENI. V was cut by 6 bases and J by 3 bases, with 18 bases left in between. The CDR3 DNA sequence: TGTGCCAGCTCTATCGCGGGCCGCCGGGGCTACGAGCAGTACTTC. Its protein product is CASSIAGRRGYEQYF. The variable domain in full, with the rest retrieved from reference TRBV18 and TRBJ2-7, is NAGVMQNPRHLVRRRGQEARLRCSPMKGHSHVYWYRQLPEEGLKFMVYLQKENIIDESGMPKERFSAEFPKEGPSILRIQQVVRGDSAAYFCASSIAGRRGYEQYFGPGTRLTVT.

This clone was detected only once. The chain links TRBV11-1 to TRBJ1-1; tentative D call: TRBD1 (6 bases). The CDR3 consists of 13 residues. Deletions cut 5 bases from V and 3 bases from J, with 10 bases between. Germline CDR1 reads SGHAT; CDR2 reads FQDESV (reference sequence). DNA for the CDR3: TGTGCCAGCAGCCAAACAGGGTACACTGAAGCTTTCTTT. Translating gives CASSQTGYTEAFF.

The chain carries TRBV2 and TRBJ1-2, with D maybe TRBD1 (6 bases). This CDR3 spans 15 amino acids. Germline V lookup: CDR1 SNHLY, CDR2 FYNNEI. V was trimmed by 6 bases and J by 5 bases, leaving 19 bases between them. CDR3 nucleotides: TGTGCCAGCAGCCAATTAGTGGGGGCCGCGTATGGCTACACCTTC. This sequence encodes CASSQLVGAAYGYTF.

The V call is TRBV10-2, the J call TRBJ2-5; the match to TRBD2 covers 7 bases. J lost 5 bases, V lost 7 bases, and 10 bases had no gene match. The CDR3 length is 14 residues. CDR1 is WSHSY, CDR2 SAAADI, per germline. CDR3 protein: CASTGEGPGETQYF. As DNA, the CDR3 is TGCGCCAGCACCGGGGAGGGCCCCGGGGAGACCCAGTACTTC.

The V gene is TRBV19, the J gene TRBJ1-4, with TRBD1 matching over 9 bases. V lost 5 bases to trimming and J lost 8 bases; unmatched junction nucleotides: 6. The CDR3 has 14 amino acids. Germline V gene sequence: CDR1 LNHDA, CDR2 SQIVND (reference sequence). This CDR3 is CASSPGQGGEKLFF. In nucleotides, the CDR3 is TGTGCCAGTAGTCCGGGACAGGGAGGAGAAAAACTGTTTTTT.

The chain joins TRBV7-2 to TRBJ2-4; TRBD2 matches 8 bases. Trimming at V came to 1 base and at J to 15 bases, leaving 11 bases not matched to a gene. Germline CDR1 reads SGHTA; CDR2 reads FQGNSA. The CDR3 length is 14 residues. This CDR3 reads CASSLDGGAVSWYF. Written as DNA, the CDR3 is TGTGCCAGCAGCTTAGACGGGGGGGCGGTTTCGTGGTACTTC.

V is TRBV10-3 and J is TRBJ2-2, with TRBD1 identical over 7 bases. Trimming at V came to 6 bases and at J to 3 bases, leaving 4 bases not matched to a gene. The CDR3 contains 14 residues. Germline lookup yields CDR1 ENHRY and CDR2 SYGVKD. CDR3 coding DNA: TGTGCCATCAGCGGGACAGTCGACACCGGGGAGCTGTTTTTT. This codes for CAISGTVDTGELFF.

The chain uses TRBV5-1 and TRBJ2-7; maybe TRBD2 (6 bases). The V gene lost 4 bases and the J gene lost 3 bases, with 17 bases spanning the gap. Germline CDR1 reads SGHRS; CDR2 reads YFSETQ. The CDR3 sequence is 15 residues long. The CDR3 DNA reads as TGCGCCAGCAGCCCGGGCGGGGTAGGGAACTACGAGCAGTACTTC. Amino acids: CASSPGGVGNYEQYF.